The 18 T cell receptor beta chains below were found in one sample sequenced in a study of T cells in Graves' hyperthyroidism and ophthalmopathy. RNA transcripts were the template for amplifying TCR beta CDR3 regions. The HTBI set primed first-round TCR CDR3 RT-PCR. One entry per CDR3 protein results from TCRdb running MiXCR on the multiplex PCR reads. The sample lists under 250,000 distinct CDR3 sequences, approximately 16% occurring once. The sample taken for sequencing was blood. These receptor sequences come from a woman aged 45-60 years with Graves' hyperthyroidism.

This clonotype was seen ten or more times. The rearrangement uses TRBV2 and TRBJ1-5, with 8 positions matching TRBD1. CDR1 SNHLY and CDR2 FYNNEI come from the germline V gene. The V and J ends lost 6 bases and 2 bases, in that order; junction bases with no gene match: 6. The CDR3 has 15 amino acids. CDR3 loop: CASSQTGAGNQPQHF. CDR3 nucleotides: TGTGCCAGCAGCCAGACAGGGGCGGGCAATCAGCCCCAGCATTTT.

The V call is TRBV9, the J call TRBJ1-3; TRBD1 matches 9 bases. CDR1 is SGDLS and CDR2 is YYNGEE in the germline V gene. V gave up 3 bases and J gave up 3 bases; unmatched junction bases: 7. The length of the CDR3 is 16 residues. The CDR3 loop reads CASSDGQGTNGNTIYF. CDR3 nucleotides: TGTGCCAGCAGCGACGGACAGGGGACAAATGGAAACACCATATATTTT. Complete variable domain (other parts from reference TRBV9 and TRBJ1-3): DSGVTQTPKHLITATGQRVTLRCSPRSGDLSVYWYQQSLDQGLQFLIQYYNGEERAKGNILERFSAQQFPDLHSELNLSSLELGDSALYFCASSDGQGTNGNTIYFGEGSWLTVV.

The genes are TRBV5-1 and TRBJ2-7, with TRBD1 identical over 9 bases. CDR1 is SGHRS and CDR2 is YFSETQ in the germline V gene. The CDR3 loop spans 15 amino acids. The ends lost 3 bases at V and 4 bases at J; junction bases unmatched: 8. The CDR3 region is CASSSGTGYVYEQYF. The CDR3 region has the DNA TGCGCCAGCAGCTCCGGGACAGGGTACGTTTACGAGCAGTACTTC.

In this sample, this clonotype turned up many times. This rearrangement joins TRBV7-2 to TRBJ1-1; 8 nucleotides align to TRBD1. There are 14 residues in the CDR3. V lost 4 bases, J lost 3 bases, and 4 bases stayed unmatched. Germline V gene lookup returns CDR1 SGHTA and CDR2 FQGNSA. As DNA, the CDR3 is TGTGCCAGCAGCTCCCGACAGGGGTACACTGAAGCTTTCTTT. Its protein is CASSSRQGYTEAFF.

Many counts were recorded for this clonotype. The genes are TRBV6-2 or TRBV6-3 and TRBJ2-3, with 9 bases aligning to TRBD2. Germline values: CDR1 MNHEY, CDR2 SVGEGT. Germline trimming cut 6 bases from V and 2 bases from J; bases unmatched to any gene: 9. The CDR3 extends over 16 amino acids. CDR3 in DNA: TGTGCCAGCAGATCGGCTCTAGCGGGACTCACAGATACGCAGTATTTT. Translation: CASRSALAGLTDTQYF.

This clonotype showed up many times. The chain is built from TRBV7-4 and TRBJ2-7; D remains unclear. This CDR3 contains 10 residues. Trimming took off 7 bases at V and 7 bases at J, with 8 bases between the two ends. Germline values: CDR1 SGHVT, CDR2 SQSDAQ. The CDR3 protein is CASTLWEQYF. DNA for the CDR3: TGTGCCAGCACCTTGTGGGAGCAGTACTTC. The complete variable domain, with remaining parts taken from reference TRBV7-4 and TRBJ2-7, reads GAGVSQSPRYKVAKRGRDVALRCDSISGHVTLYWYRQTLGQGSEVLTYSQSDAQRDKSGRPSGRFSAERPERSVSTLKIQRTEQGDSAVYLCASTLWEQYFGPGTRLTVT.

This clonotype has a count of ten or more. This chain links TRBV11-2 with TRBJ1-5; unclear D gene. The CDR3 spans 13 residues. V was trimmed by 3 bases and J by 5 bases, leaving 8 bases between them. Germline values: CDR1 SGHAT, CDR2 FQNNGV. CDR3 sequence (DNA): TGTGCCAGCAGCTTGGGAGAGCATCAGCCCCAGCATTTT. Translation gives CASSLGEHQPQHF.

In this sample, this clonotype turned up a few times. The J gene is TRBJ2-7, the V gene TRBV20-1; perhaps TRBD2 as D (6 bases). Germline lookup yields CDR1 DFQATT and CDR2 SNEGSKA (reference sequence). With 0 bases removed from V and 3 bases from J, the gap between germline ends came to 12 bases. This CDR3 has 14 residues. In nucleotides, the CDR3 is TGCAGTGCTAGAGAGGGACTGCGTTTCTACGAGCAGTACTTC. It translates to CSAREGLRFYEQYF.

Ten or more counts support this clonotype. V usage is TRBV30 and J usage is TRBJ2-1; 8 nucleotides match TRBD2. This CDR3 is built from 14 residues. CDR1 is GTSNPN and CDR2 is SVGIG in the germline V gene (reference sequence). The trim removed 4 bases at V and 8 bases at J, leaving 10 bases unmatched. The CDR3 sequence is CAWKGGLELYEQFF. CDR3 coding DNA: TGTGCCTGGAAGGGGGGACTAGAGTTATATGAGCAGTTCTTC.

At least ten counts were recorded for this clonotype. J is TRBJ2-4 and V is TRBV12-3 or TRBV12-4, with 7 bases aligning to TRBD2. CDR3 length: 16 amino acids. V trimming: 3 bases; J trimming: 7 bases; junction bases outside the gene matches: 12. CDR3 protein: CASSFYRGGPDNIQYF. The CDR3 nucleotides read TGTGCCAGCAGTTTCTACCGGGGAGGGCCTGATAACATTCAGTACTTC.

This clonotype was recorded at least ten times. This chain connects TRBV7-9 to TRBJ2-3, with D unclear. The germline V gene has CDR1 SEHNR and CDR2 FQNEAQ (reference sequence). Trimming shortened V by 6 bases and J by 4 bases, and 14 bases separated the two germline ends. The CDR3 is made up of 14 amino acids. CDR3 loop: CASSALRGPDTQYF. CDR3 in DNA: TGTGCCAGCAGTGCCCTTCGAGGACCAGATACGCAGTATTTT.

This clonotype was seen a handful of times. The CDR3 end shows no conserved phenylalanine or tryptophan, and so a read error is likely. This chain links TRBV7-9 with TRBJ2-7, with 11 bases fitting TRBD2. The trim removed 10 bases at V and 2 bases at J, leaving 10 bases unmatched. This CDR3 comprises 15 residues. The germline V gene has CDR1 SEHNR and CDR2 FQNEAQ (reference sequence). The CDR3 loop is CATLPTSGNTYEQYL. The CDR3 DNA is TGTGCCACTCTTCCGACTAGCGGGAATACCTACGAGCAGTACCTC.

This clonotype was counted ten times or more. The V gene is TRBV29-1, the J gene TRBJ2-1; TRBD2 aligns across 10 bases. This CDR3 has 14 residues. The germline gives CDR1 SQVTM, CDR2 ANQGSEA. V trimming: 6 bases; J trimming: 4 bases; junction bases outside the gene matches: 6. CDR3 sequence: CSVETSGIYNEQFF. The CDR3 nucleotides are TGCAGCGTCGAAACTAGCGGGATTTACAATGAGCAGTTCTTC.

J is TRBJ2-5 and V is TRBV29-1; 7 positions agree with TRBD2. The trim removed 5 bases at V and 5 bases at J, leaving 11 bases unmatched. The CDR3 sequence is 14 residues long. Germline CDR1 reads SQVTM; CDR2 reads ANQGSEA. The CDR3 DNA is TGCAGCGTTCTGGCGGGAGTCTCGAGGGAGACCCAGTACTTC. As protein: CSVLAGVSRETQYF.

This chain uses TRBV9 with TRBJ1-2; D is undetermined. The germline V gene encodes CDR1 SGDLS and CDR2 YYNGEE. The V end lost 4 bases, the J end lost 5 bases, and 9 bases lay between the germline ends. CDR3 size: 12 residues. The CDR3 loop reads CASSTQRYGYTF. The DNA for the CDR3 is TGTGCCAGCAGCACTCAGAGATATGGCTACACCTTC.

In its sample, this clonotype was seen many times. The chain uses TRBV11-3 and TRBJ2-1; the match to TRBD2 covers 14 bases. From germline, CDR1 is SGHNT and CDR2 YENEEA. The J segment lost 7 bases and the V segment lost 4 bases, leaving 12 bases of the junction unmatched. CDR3 length: 18 residues. The DNA of the CDR3 is TGTGCCAGCAGCTCGTCCGGGACTAGCGGGAGAGGGATAAATGAGCAGTTCTTC. The encoded protein is CASSSSGTSGRGINEQFF. Variable domain in full (rest from reference TRBV11-3 and TRBJ2-1): EAGVVQSPRYKIIEKKQPVAFWCNPISGHNTLYWYLQNLGQGPELLIRYENEEAVDDSQLPKDRFSAERLKGVDSTLKIQPAELGDSAVYLCASSSSGTSGRGINEQFFGPGTRLTVL.

The J gene is TRBJ1-1, the V gene TRBV6-9, with 9 bases matching TRBD1. V gave up 4 bases and J gave up 7 bases; unmatched junction bases: 10. From germline, CDR1 is MNHGY and CDR2 SVAAGI. The CDR3 is 15 residues long. The CDR3 DNA follows: TGTGCCAGCAGTTCACAGGGGGCTTCGTATGGTGAAGCTTTCTTT. Its translation is CASSSQGASYGEAFF.

In its sample, this clonotype was seen many times. The V gene is TRBV7-9, the J gene TRBJ2-7; D gene unclear. CDR3 length equals 12 residues. Germline CDR1 is SEHNR and CDR2 is FQNEAQ (reference sequence). Between the trimmed V and J ends, which lost 5 bases and 4 bases, there was a span of 9 bases. The CDR3 protein is CASSQSRYEQYF. The CDR3 DNA follows: TGTGCCAGCAGCCAATCAAGATACGAGCAGTACTTC.